This is a list of T cell receptor beta chains from one sample in a study of cytomegalovirus exposure and HLA in healthy donors. Generated by immunoSEQ multiplex PCR, the TCRdb table keeps only in-frame clones and is missing some. This sample yields approximately 150,000 clones, of which around 77% are seen a single time; 1.5% to 2% belongs to the top ten. The specimen was PBMCs. The source of these receptors is a young woman in good health and CMV-seronegative. Each CDR3 is given with its conserved first and last residue. The order of the fields is D gene, J gene, clone size, V gene, CDR3 DNA, CDR3 protein. The D gene is left open where the match is weak. Where a row states a size, it is once, few, many or the class of an expanded clone; other rows omit it.

NA	TRBJ1-6	once	TRBV9	TGTGCCAGCAGCGTAGACGGGTCACCCCTCCACTTT	CASSVDGSPLHF
NA	TRBJ1-1	few	TRBV27	TGTGCCAGCAGCTGGAGGGGAGGGAACACTGAAGCTTTCTTT	CASSWRGGNTEAFF
NA	TRBJ1-1	NA	TRBV7-2	TGTGCCAGCAGCAACCCTTGGGGGCGGGTGGATGCTTTCTTT	CASSNPWGRVDAFF
NA	TRBJ2-2	once	TRBV25-1	TGTGCCAGCAGTGAATTTGGTCGGGGCGGGGAGCTGTTTTTT	CASSEFGRGGELFF
NA	TRBJ2-3	NA	TRBV6-4	TGTGCCAGCAGTGATGGAGACTTCACAGATACGCAGTATTTT	CASSDGDFTDTQYF
NA	TRBJ1-1	NA	TRBV6-1	TGTGCCAGCAACAACAGGGATGCAGCTTTCTTT	CASNNRDAAFF
NA	TRBJ1-2	NA	TRBV7-9	TGTGCCAGCAGCTTCGACAGCGTTCATGGCTACACCTTC	CASSFDSVHGYTF
NA	TRBJ2-1	NA	TRBV28	TGTGCCAGCAGTTTATCCGGGCGGGGCGAATCCTACAATGAGCAGTTCTTC	CASSLSGRGESYNEQFF
NA	TRBJ2-7	NA	TRBV7-2	TGTGCCAGCAGCCCCACTAGCTACGAGCAGTACTTC	CASSPTSYEQYF
TRBD2	TRBJ2-3	NA	TRBV2	TGTGCCAGCAGTATCATAGCGGGGGGCACAGATACGCAGTATTTT	CASSIIAGGTDTQYF
NA	TRBJ2-5	few	TRBV29-1	TGCAGCGTTGACCACGGAGGGGGCCGGACCCAGTACTTC	CSVDHGGGRTQYF
NA	TRBJ2-5	NA	TRBV11-3	TGTGCCAGCAGCTTAGGTGGCGGGCACCAAGAGACCCAGTACTTC	CASSLGGGHQETQYF
NA	TRBJ2-5	NA	TRBV13	TGTGCCAGCAGCCAGCAGGCAGTCCAAGAGACCCAGTACTTC	CASSQQAVQETQYF
NA	TRBJ1-2	NA	TRBV27	TGTGCCAGCGGGGGGTGGGGAGGAGGAGGCTACACCTTC	CASGGWGGGGYTF
TRBD1	TRBJ1-1	NA	TRBV6-6	TGTGCCAGCAGTTACTCGGCGACAGGGGACACTGAAGCTTTCTTT	CASSYSATGDTEAFF
NA	TRBJ1-5	NA	TRBV6-5	TGTGCCAGCAGCCGCGACAGCATGGGGTATCAGCCCCAGCATTTT	CASSRDSMGYQPQHF
NA	TRBJ1-1	few	TRBV6-9	TGTGCCAGCAGTTATTCGGGGAGATCTGAAGCTTTCTTT	CASSYSGRSEAFF
NA	TRBJ1-2	few	TRBV5-4	TGTGCCAGCAGCGTTATCTCCGGGACTGAGAGGGGCTACACCTTC	CASSVISGTERGYTF
TRBD2	TRBJ2-3	NA	TRBV9	TGTGCCAGCAGCGTAGGTGCTAGCGGGAGTGCAGATACGCAGTATTTT	CASSVGASGSADTQYF
NA	TRBJ2-6	NA	TRBV19	TGTGCCAGTAGTATAGTTGGGGGGTCTGGGGCCAACGTCCTGACTTTC	CASSIVGGSGANVLTF
TRBD1	TRBJ2-7	NA	TRBV5-6	TGTGCCAGCAGCTCCAGGGGGCGGCTAGGGTACGAGCAGTACTTC	CASSSRGRLGYEQYF
NA	TRBJ1-5	NA	TRBV30	TGTGCCTGGAGTGTGCTGAGTAATCAGCCCCAGCATTTT	CAWSVLSNQPQHF
NA	TRBJ1-2	NA	TRBV7-2	TGTGCCAGCAGAGTTCAGGGTGGCGGACCTGGAGGCTACACCTTC	CASRVQGGGPGGYTF
NA	TRBJ1-5	NA	TRBV7-9	TGTGCCAGCAGCCCGGGAAACAATCAGCCCCAGCATTTT	CASSPGNNQPQHF
TRBD1	TRBJ1-5	NA	TRBV6-5	TGTGCCAGCAGGGTGGGACAGTTCAATCAGCCCCAGCATTTT	CASRVGQFNQPQHF
TRBD1	TRBJ1-1	NA	TRBV29-1	TGCAGCGTTGCGCCGGGACAGGGAATGAACACTGAAGCTTTCTTT	CSVAPGQGMNTEAFF
TRBD1	TRBJ1-2	NA	TRBV7-2	TGTGCCAGCAGCTACCAGGGGGCGAGGGGCTACACCTTC	CASSYQGARGYTF
NA	TRBJ2-7	NA	TRBV7-2	TGTGCCAGCAGCACGCAGGGGGGACCCTACGAGCAGTACTTC	CASSTQGGPYEQYF
NA	TRBJ1-2	few	TRBV9	TGTGCCAGCAGCGTAACCATCGGGACTGCTAACTATGGCTACACCTTC	CASSVTIGTANYGYTF
TRBD1	TRBJ2-1	NA	TRBV7-7	TGTGCTAGCAGCCCCCGGACAGGACACAATGAGCAGTTCTTC	CASSPRTGHNEQFF
NA	TRBJ1-2	NA	TRBV5-1	TGCGCCAGCAGCTTGGCCTTGAGGGTTCAGGGCTACACCTTC	CASSLALRVQGYTF
TRBD2	TRBJ2-7	NA	TRBV4-1	TGCGCCAGCAGCCCATACGGGACTAGCGGGAGTTACGAGCAGTACTTC	CASSPYGTSGSYEQYF
TRBD1	TRBJ2-7	NA	TRBV29-1	TGCAGCGTAACCGGGACAGGGGTCGAGCAGTACTTC	CSVTGTGVEQYF
NA	TRBJ1-2	once	TRBV4-3	TGCGCCAGCAGCCAAGATCACGAGTTTAACTATGGCTACACCTTC	CASSQDHEFNYGYTF
NA	TRBJ1-1	NA	TRBV4-2	TGTGCCAGCAGTCAACAAGCCACTGAAGCTTTCTTT	CASSQQATEAFF
TRBD1	TRBJ2-5	NA	TRBV28	TGTGCCAGCAGCCCGGACAGGGTTGGGGAGACCCAGTACTTC	CASSPDRVGETQYF
TRBD1	TRBJ1-1	NA	TRBV2	TGTGCCAGCAGTGAAGCCCAGGCCAGGGGGCGTTGGACTGAAGCTTTCTTT	CASSEAQARGRWTEAFF
NA	TRBJ1-1	NA	TRBV6-5	TGTGCCAGCAGCACAGGCCAGGGGGCTTTCTTT	CASSTGQGAFF
TRBD1	TRBJ2-3	NA	TRBV29-1	TGCAGCGTTAAAGGGGGCAGCACAGATACGCAGTATTTT	CSVKGGSTDTQYF
NA	TRBJ2-2	NA	TRBV4-2	TGTGCCAGCAGCCAAGTGAGAGAAACCGGGGAGCTGTTTTTT	CASSQVRETGELFF
NA	TRBJ2-7	NA	TRBV7-9	TGTGCCAGCAGCAAACAGGGTATCGGCCGCCGGTCCGAGCAGTACTTC	CASSKQGIGRRSEQYF
TRBD2	TRBJ2-7	NA	TRBV5-1	TGCGCCAGCTCGTGGGGTGGCTCGACTAGCGGATCCTACGAGCAGTACTTC	CASSWGGSTSGSYEQYF
NA	TRBJ2-7	NA	TRBV6-6	TGTGCCAGCAGTTCGACAGGTCCCTACGAGCAGTACTTC	CASSSTGPYEQYF
NA	TRBJ1-4	few	TRBV5-4	TGTGCCAGCAGCCCGGGGGGTTATCGGCACAATGAAAAACTGTTTTTT	CASSPGGYRHNEKLFF